What follows is one TCR beta chain and its context. This entry belongs to a study of T cell responses to AZD1222 COVID-19 vaccine. Repertoires were generated with immunoSEQ multiplex PCR, while TCRdb's copy carries only in-frame clones and drops some. The top ten clones hold about 8% of a sample with approximately 180,000 clones, almost 90% of them seen once. This TCR was recovered from an adult in good health. Sequencing used peripheral blood, obtained on day 0 of AZD1222 vaccination.

CDR3 loop: CASGFNSYNEQFF. The CDR3 nucleotides read TGTGCTAGTGGTTTCAACTCCTACAATGAGCAGTTCTTC. The chain uses TRBV12-5 and TRBJ2-1; D uncertain. The CDR3 loop spans 13 amino acids. V dropped 3 bases and J dropped 0 bases, with 3 bases sitting between them. CDR1 is LGHNT and CDR2 is FRNRAP in the germline V gene. Full variable domain (missing parts from reference TRBV12-5 and TRBJ2-1): DARVTQTPRHKVTEMGQEVTMRCQPILGHNTVFWYRQTMMQGLELLAYFRNRAPLDDSGMPKDRFSAEMPDATLATLKIQPSEPRDSAVYFCASGFNSYNEQFFGPGTRLTVL.